Below are 21 T cell receptor beta chains sequenced from a single sample in a study of response to subunit inactivated influenza vaccine. MiXCR, run by TCRdb on the RT-PCR reads, gives a single entry per CDR3 protein. The repertoire holds roughly 500,000 distinct CDR3 sequences, with about 15% as singletons. The sequences come from CD4+ T cells sorted from PBMCs, collected around 25 months after vaccination. Receptors were obtained from a man between 50 and 75 years old who received an inactivated influenza vaccine.

This clonotype showed up just a few times. One end of the junction is discordant with germline, which a read error may explain. The chain couples TRBV6-2 or TRBV6-3 to TRBJ2-7, with 10 bases that match TRBD1. The CDR3 is 18 residues long. Germline values: CDR1 MNHEY, CDR2 SVGEGT. CDR3 coding DNA: TGTGCCAGCAGTTACCCCTCCGGGACAGGGGTCTGGACTTACGGGCAGTACTTC. Residues: CASSYPSGTGVWTYGQYF.

The chain couples TRBV5-1 to TRBJ2-3, with D possibly matching TRBD2 (6 bases). The germline V and J ends were trimmed by 5 bases and 2 bases, with 9 bases remaining between them. CDR1 is SGHRS, CDR2 YFSETQ, per germline. The CDR3 runs 13 residues. The CDR3 bases are TGCGCCAGCAGTGGCGGGGTCACAGATACGCAGTATTTT. This gives the protein CASSGGVTDTQYF.

V and J are TRBV28 and TRBJ2-5; 7 bases match TRBD1. Losses at the gene ends were 3 bases for V and 2 bases for J; bases not matched to a gene: 6. This CDR3 contains 15 residues. Germline CDR1 MDHEN, CDR2 SYDVKM. CDR3 sequence: CASSFGQEGQETQYF. In DNA, the CDR3 is TGTGCCAGCAGTTTTGGACAGGAAGGACAAGAGACCCAGTACTTC.

In nucleotides, the CDR3 is TGTGCCAGCCAGGGAGCCGGGGAGCTGTTTTTT. It translates to CASQGAGELFF. The V and J genes are TRBV12-3 or TRBV12-4 and TRBJ2-2; either TRBD1 or TRBD2 may supply D (5 bases each). The CDR3 runs 11 residues. The ends were cut back, 8 bases at V and 6 bases at J, with 7 bases in the middle.

This clonotype has more than one count but fewer than ten. This chain connects TRBV10-3 to TRBJ1-2, with 7 nucleotides matching TRBD1. Germline CDR1 reads ENHRY; CDR2 reads SYGVKD. The CDR3 contains 12 residues. V lost 4 bases, J lost 11 bases, and 7 bases stayed unmatched. CDR3: CAISADRETYTF. CDR3 sequence (DNA): TGTGCCATCAGTGCCGACAGGGAAACATACACCTTC.

This clonotype was seen many times. This chain connects TRBV10-2 to TRBJ2-1; a weak D match, TRBD1 (6 bases). The CDR3 length is 13 residues. From germline, CDR1 is WSHSY and CDR2 SAAADI. V dropped 7 bases and J dropped 5 bases, with 12 bases sitting between them. CDR3 nucleotide sequence: TGCGCCAGCACTTGGACAGCAAACAATGAGCAGTTCTTC. It codes for CASTWTANNEQFF.

This chain connects TRBV18 to TRBJ2-2; D not certain. The CDR3 spans 14 residues. Germline assignment: CDR1 KGHSH and CDR2 LQKENI. The ends were cut back, 1 base at V and 4 bases at J, with 7 bases in the middle. The CDR3 bases are TGTGCCAGCTCACCACTCCCTTTCACCGGGGAGCTGTTTTTT. Protein product: CASSPLPFTGELFF.

This clonotype was recorded a few times. One end of the junction does not line up with germline, which may come from a read error. V gene TRBV11-1 combines with J gene TRBJ2-5; weak D call: TRBD1 (6 bases). The CDR3 runs 19 residues. Germline CDR1 and CDR2: SGHAT and FQDESV (reference sequence). The CDR3 loop reads CASSLEGRLRQKGQGTQYF. For the CDR3, the DNA is TGTGCCAGCAGCTTAGAAGGCAGGCTACGACAAAAGGGACAAGGGACCCAGTACTTC.

This chain links TRBV6-2 or TRBV6-3 with TRBJ2-7; the D is unclear. Trimming left V 6 bases short and J 3 bases short, with 6 bases between. Germline V gives CDR1 MNHEY, CDR2 SVGEGT. The CDR3 contains 11 residues. CDR3 bases: TGTGCCAGCAGCGACGGCTACGAGCAGTACTTC. The encoded protein is CASSDGYEQYF.

This chain links TRBV5-1 with TRBJ2-1, with D perhaps TRBD1 (7 bases). Trimming stripped 3 bases from V and 3 bases from J, with 10 bases between. Germline CDR1 is SGHRS and CDR2 is YFSETQ. CDR3 length: 14 residues. In DNA form, the CDR3 reads TGCGCCAGCAGCTGGGGGGACAGCTACAATGAGCAGTTCTTC. As protein: CASSWGDSYNEQFF.

This chain joins TRBV7-9 and TRBJ1-2; D perhaps matches TRBD1 (5 bases). Germline values: CDR1 SEHNR, CDR2 FQNEAQ (reference sequence). With 4 bases removed from V and 4 bases from J, the gap between germline ends came to 13 bases. This CDR3 region has 14 residues. CDR3 protein: CASSYPTGVYGYTF. The CDR3 nucleotides are TGTGCCAGCAGCTACCCTACAGGTGTCTATGGCTACACCTTC. Drawing the rest from reference TRBV7-9 and TRBJ1-2, the complete variable domain is DTGVSQNPRHKITKRGQNVTFRCDPISEHNRLYWYRQTLGQGPEFLTYFQNEAQLEKSRLLSDRFSAERPKGSFSTLEIQRTEQGDSAMYLCASSYPTGVYGYTFGSGTRLTVV.

In its sample, this clonotype was seen a few times. V and J are TRBV5-1 and TRBJ1-1; TRBD1 matches 10 bases. J gave up 0 bases and V 3 bases, and 5 bases lay outside the gene matches. The V gene's germline CDR1 is SGHRS and CDR2 YFSETQ. The CDR3 contains 16 residues. The CDR3: CASSWDRGNMNTEAFF. In DNA, the CDR3 is TGCGCCAGCAGCTGGGACAGGGGAAACATGAACACTGAAGCTTTCTTT.

The table lists this clonotype with many counts. The chain combines TRBV7-2 with TRBJ1-6, with unresolved D. Germline V gene sequence: CDR1 SGHTA, CDR2 FQGNSA. The CDR3 sequence is 15 residues long. V was cut by 3 bases and J by 0 bases, with 6 bases left in between. The CDR3 loop is CASSFVGSYNSPLHF. The CDR3 DNA is TGTGCCAGCAGCTTTGTGGGCTCCTATAATTCACCCCTCCACTTT. Complete variable domain (other parts from reference TRBV7-2 and TRBJ1-6): GAGVSQSPSNKVTEKGKDVELRCDPISGHTALYWYRQSLGQGLEFLIYFQGNSAPDKSGLPSDRFSAERTGGSVSTLTIQRTQQEDSAVYLCASSFVGSYNSPLHFGNGTRLTVT.

There are a few counts of this clonotype. The chain combines TRBV7-3 with TRBJ2-3; 7 bases are a match to TRBD1. V lost 5 bases and J lost 2; bases outside the gene matches: 4. Germline V lookup: CDR1 SGHTA, CDR2 FQGTGA. This CDR3 region has 14 residues. The CDR3 loop is CASSQGQHTDTQYF. Written as DNA, the CDR3 is TGTGCCAGCAGCCAGGGACAGCACACAGATACGCAGTATTTT.

This clonotype was detected a few times. The chain recombines TRBV4-3 with TRBJ2-1; D gene ambiguous. V was clipped by 0 bases and J by 3 bases, with 15 bases between them. The CDR3 runs 17 residues. CDR1 and CDR2 from the germline V gene are LGHNA and YSLEER. This CDR3 reads CASSQERTFPNYNEQFF. The DNA of the CDR3 is TGCGCCAGCAGCCAAGAACGCACATTCCCCAACTACAATGAGCAGTTCTTC.

The rearrangement joins TRBV11-2 to TRBJ2-2; D possibly corresponds to TRBD2 (5 bases). Germline V CDR1 and CDR2: SGHAT, FQNNGV. The CDR3 loop spans 15 amino acids. The germline V and J ends were trimmed by 1 base and 6 bases, with 12 bases remaining between them. The CDR3 protein is CASSLVSQRSGELFF. CDR3 coding DNA: TGTGCCAGCAGCTTAGTCTCACAGCGGTCCGGGGAGCTGTTTTTT.

V is TRBV20-1 and J is TRBJ2-1; 8 bases line up with TRBD2. Losses at the gene ends were 6 bases for V and 4 bases for J; bases not matched to a gene: 11. CDR1 and CDR2 (germline): DFQATT, SNEGSKA (reference sequence). The CDR3 sequence is 15 residues long. This CDR3 reads CSATPTSGPYNEQFF. Here the CDR3 DNA reads TGCAGTGCCACCCCCACTAGCGGACCTTACAATGAGCAGTTCTTC.

This clonotype was seen many times. The chain carries TRBV10-3 and TRBJ1-6; D is unclear. The germline CDR1 and CDR2 sequences are ENHRY and SYGVKD. This CDR3 has 15 residues. V lost 2 bases, J lost 9 bases, and 14 bases lay in between. This CDR3 reads CAISEGVSSGSPLHF. The CDR3 DNA follows: TGTGCCATCAGTGAGGGCGTTTCTTCGGGTTCACCCCTCCACTTT.

Of note for this clonotype: The junction differs from germline at one of its ends, possibly a read error. This chain links TRBV20-1 with TRBJ2-3, with a weak D call TRBD2 (6 bases). This CDR3 has 16 amino acids. Looked up from germline, CDR1 is DFQATT and CDR2 is SNEGSKA (reference sequence). In DNA form, the CDR3 reads TGCTGTGCTACCCCTGTGGCGGGGTTTGACTCAGATACGCAGTATTTT. Encoded protein: CCATPVAGFDSDTQYF.

A few counts support this clonotype. Germline and junction disagree at one end, which may indicate a read error. The V call is TRBV7-7, the J call TRBJ2-5, with D perhaps matching TRBD2 (5 bases). This CDR3 is built from 14 residues. Germline CDR1 is SSHAT and CDR2 is FNYEAQ (reference sequence). CDR3 loop: CASSLARGQETQYF. CDR3 sequence (DNA): TGTGCTAGCAGCTTAGCGCGAGGCCAAGAGACCCAGTACTTC.

V is TRBV25-1 and J is TRBJ1-6; tentative D call: TRBD1 (6 bases). Germline CDR1 is MGHDK and CDR2 is SYGVNS. Trimming left V 2 bases short and J 7 bases short, with 12 bases between. The CDR3 runs 15 residues. The CDR3, as DNA: TGTGCCAGCAGTGAAAGAGGGGGGGAGAATTCACCCCTCCACTTT. Translating gives CASSERGGENSPLHF.